The T cell receptor (beta chain) under discussion was sequenced for a study of early T cells in non-severe SARS-CoV-2 infection. Study at large: Bulk RNA isolated from unsorted whole blood underwent sequencing; chains were not paired.

CDR3 length: 14 residues. The ends were cut back, 3 bases at V and 2 bases at J, with 9 bases in the middle. The germline V gene encodes CDR1 SGHDN and CDR2 FVKESK. Only a few counts were recorded for this clonotype. Individually, cDNA molecules had unique molecular identifiers attached to them. TCRdb reanalysed the 5' RACE reads using MiXCR and keeps one entry per CDR3 protein. The sample contains about 67,000 distinct CDR3 sequences, around 10% of which appear only once. The chain employs TRBV14 and TRBJ2-3; D call uncertain. Sequencing was done on a sample of whole blood. The origin of this receptor is an adult who was a healthcare worker with PCR-confirmed SARS-CoV-2 infection or an uninfected control (not recorded which). Here the CDR3 DNA reads TGTGCCAGCAGCCACTCGGACCACACAGATACGCAGTATTTT. Its translation is CASSHSDHTDTQYF.